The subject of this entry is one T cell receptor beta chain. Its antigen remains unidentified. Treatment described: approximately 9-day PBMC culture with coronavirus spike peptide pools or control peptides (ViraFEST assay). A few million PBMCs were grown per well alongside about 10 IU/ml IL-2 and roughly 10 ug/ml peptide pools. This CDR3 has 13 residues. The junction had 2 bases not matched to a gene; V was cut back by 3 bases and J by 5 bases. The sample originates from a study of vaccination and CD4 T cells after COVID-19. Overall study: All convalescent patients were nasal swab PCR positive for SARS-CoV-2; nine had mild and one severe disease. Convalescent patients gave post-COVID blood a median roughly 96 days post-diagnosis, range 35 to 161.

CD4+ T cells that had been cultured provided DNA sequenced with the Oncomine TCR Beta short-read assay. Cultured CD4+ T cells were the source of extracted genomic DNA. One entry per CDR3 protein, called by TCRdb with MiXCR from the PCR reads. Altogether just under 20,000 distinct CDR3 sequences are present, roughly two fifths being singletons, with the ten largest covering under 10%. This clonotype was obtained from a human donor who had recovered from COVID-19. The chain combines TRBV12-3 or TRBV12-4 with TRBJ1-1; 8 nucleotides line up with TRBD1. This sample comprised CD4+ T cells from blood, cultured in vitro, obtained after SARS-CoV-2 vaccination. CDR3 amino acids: CASSLTGVTEAFF. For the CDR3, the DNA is TGTGCCAGCAGTTTGACAGGGGTTACTGAAGCTTTCTTT.